This TCR beta chain comes out of a study of regulatory T cells in long-lasting Graves disease (dated by TCRdb to the early 2020s). For the study in its entirety: To count as having persistent Graves' disease, a patient had to have received antithyroid drug treatment for over 5 years with TSH receptor autoantibodies remaining persistently positive. Patients with persistent Graves' disease were compared with patients with newly diagnosed Graves' disease using TCR sequencing and RNA sequencing of peripheral blood. The study took place in China and was registered as a clinical trial. TCR sequencing covered roughly 13 persistent and roughly 20 newly diagnosed Graves' disease patients, around 35 samples in total. In the clinical cohort, patients with persistent Graves' disease had used antithyroid drugs for an average of around 9.3 years. The study at large found these results: Persistent disease showed preferential use of TRBV28, TRBJ1-2 and TRBJ2-5, whereas newly diagnosed disease favored TRBV20-1 and TRBJ2-1. Sequencing and analysis were limited to the TCR beta chain. Because the primary lesion, thyroid tissue, could not be accessed, the study looked at peripheral blood alone. More public clonotypes were shared among persistent patients (over 2,500) than among newly diagnosed patients (more than 900). The authors acknowledged the small sample size as a limitation that may reduce accuracy. Lower TCR Shannon entropy and fewer highly expanded clones were observed in persistent Graves' disease patients than in newly diagnosed patients, which suggested clonal expansion.

What this sample's time point label stands for: persistent/refractory GD, antithyroid drugs over 5 years with positive TRAb. For both TCR sequencing and RNA sequencing, RNA was extracted from PBMCs in TRIzol. The diagnosis of Graves' disease followed American Thyroid Association guidelines. Recruitment of patients was carried out at an endocrinology department in Xi'an, China. From each patient, approximately 9.9 milliliters of peripheral blood was collected into an EDTA anticoagulant tube. Ficoll Paque Plus density gradient separation was used to isolate PBMCs, and no additional T cell sorting was done. An Agilent 2100 Bioanalyzer and agarose gel were used to assess RNA quality, and a NanoDrop 2000 was used to measure RNA concentration. Via the germline V gene (reference sequence), CDR1 is MNHEY and CDR2 SMNVEV. Measured from the cysteine to the phenylalanine, the CDR3 is 19 residues long. The kept DNA is CDR3 alone, 57 bases in frame from the first base. V has 3 bases trimmed and J has 6 bases trimmed; junction bases matching no gene number 12.

The library was prepared using multiplex PCR. The sequencer listed for this sample is Illumina HiSeq 4000. TCR beta libraries were built with iRepertoire HTBI primers and Arm-PCR amplification of CDR3 regions. Gel purification was performed on PCR products prior to sequencing. In the authors' own workflow: Gene usage analysis of CDR3 amino acid clonotypes relied on the approximately 60 TRBV and over 13 TRBJ segments identified across samples. COPE and FqMerger were used to merge filtered high-quality paired reads into contigs. Contigs were aligned with BLAST to IMGT TRBV, TRBD and TRBJ reference genes, and CDR3 was defined per IMGT. Clonotypes above 0.1% frequency were classified as highly expanded clones. Shannon entropy served as the measure of repertoire diversity, while the Gini coefficient captured V-J evenness. Public clonotypes were defined as clonotypes shared by more than one individual. The raw public data were reprocessed by TCRdb itself: fastp quality trimming at Q25, MiXCR clonotype calling, in-frame beta chains only. Every entry covers one CDR3 protein and lists the most common genes and DNA from its rows. Here the V and J calls rest on TCRdb's processing, not on the authors' analysis. The sample has some 330,000 distinct CDR3 sequences on record, 20% to 25% of them singletons. The ten most abundant clones make up around 30% of the sample.

In its sample, this clonotype was seen many times. Its cognate antigen has yet to be identified. Base quality data are lacking; no much larger clone is found one base away. The material sequenced was peripheral blood mononuclear cells (PBMCs), taken when the disease was refractory, from a patient treated with antithyroid drugs. This TCR was recovered from a woman in her thirties or forties with Graves disease. Donor details come from another sample of the same person, matched by shared clones. The rearrangement joined TRBV27 to TRBJ2-2; TRBD2 matches 14 bases in the middle. The CDR3 corresponds to CASSLFRLAGGASPGELFF. The nucleotide sequence reads as follows: TGTGCCAGCAGTTTGTTCCGACTAGCGGGAGGGGCGAGCCCCGGGGAGCTGTTTTTT.